This passage covers 5 T cell receptor beta chains from one sample sequenced in a study of T-cell reconstitution after alpha-beta-depleted transplantation in children (dated by TCRdb to the mid-2010s). Libraries came from PCR. Sequencing instrument: Illumina HiSeq 2500. Molecular barcoding was employed in the preparation of TCR libraries, with unique molecular identifiers being used to normalize TCRbeta repertoire quantification. TCRdb reworked the public reads: Q25 trimming with fastp, MiXCR clone assembly, productive beta chains retained. Rows merge per CDR3 protein into single entries with the most common DNA and genes. Recorded for this sample are 490,000 or so distinct CDR3 sequences; 9.5% to 15% of them occurred a single time. About 5.6% of the sample lies in the top ten. The material was PBMCs from the stem cell graft donor, obtained from the stem cell graft. All receptors come from a human donor who donated a stem cell graft to a child with combined immunodeficiency.

The gene calls are TRBV10-3 and TRBJ1-2; D is undetermined. This CDR3 has 16 amino acids. Germline values: CDR1 ENHRY, CDR2 SYGVKD. Trimming removed 9 bases from V and 4 bases from J, with 24 bases in between. For the CDR3, the DNA is TGTGCCATACAGTGGTCGGTTGAGGGCGAGGGCTATGGCTACACCTTC. This codes for CAIQWSVEGEGYGYTF.

This chain joins TRBV12-3 or TRBV12-4 and TRBJ1-3; maybe TRBD1 (6 bases). This CDR3 is built from 15 residues. The germline V and J ends were trimmed by 4 bases and 4 bases, with 14 bases remaining between them. In DNA form, the CDR3 reads TGTGCCAGCAGTTATCCCCATACAGGGGGAAACACCATATATTTT. Translating gives CASSYPHTGGNTIYF.

This clonotype was counted only a few times. The V and J genes are TRBV11-2 and TRBJ2-1; D unresolved. Germline V gives CDR1 SGHAT, CDR2 FQNNGV. V lost 3 bases and J 5 bases, leaving 20 bases between the germline ends. This CDR3 comprises 17 residues. CDR3 in DNA: TGTGCCAGCAGCTTCCCTGGACGGGCCCTACCCGACAATGAGCAGTTCTTC. It is translated as CASSFPGRALPDNEQFF. The full variable domain, its missing parts supplied by reference TRBV11-2 and TRBJ2-1, is EAGVAQSPRYKIIEKRQSVAFWCNPISGHATLYWYQQILGQGPKLLIQFQNNGVVDDSQLPKDRFSAERLKGVDSTLKIQPAKLEDSAVYLCASSFPGRALPDNEQFFGPGTRLTVL.

The chain couples TRBV5-6 to TRBJ1-4; D remains ambiguous. The V gene lost 0 bases and the J gene lost 0 bases, with 12 bases spanning the gap. Germline V gene data show CDR1 as SGHDT and CDR2 as YYEEEE. The CDR3 loop spans 17 amino acids. This chain's CDR3 is CASSLVSQLATNEKLFF. The CDR3 bases are TGTGCCAGCAGCTTGGTCTCTCAGCTTGCAACTAATGAAAAACTGTTTTTT.

The chain uses TRBV20-1 and TRBJ2-5; 8 bases agree with TRBD2. V shed 7 bases and J 5 bases; nucleotides not matched to a gene: 18. This CDR3 has 16 residues. In germline, CDR1 is DFQATT, CDR2 SNEGSKA (reference sequence). CDR3 nucleotide sequence: TGCAGTGGTGATGCAGGGTCGACTAGCGTGGTGGAGACCCAGTACTTC. It encodes CSGDAGSTSVVETQYF.